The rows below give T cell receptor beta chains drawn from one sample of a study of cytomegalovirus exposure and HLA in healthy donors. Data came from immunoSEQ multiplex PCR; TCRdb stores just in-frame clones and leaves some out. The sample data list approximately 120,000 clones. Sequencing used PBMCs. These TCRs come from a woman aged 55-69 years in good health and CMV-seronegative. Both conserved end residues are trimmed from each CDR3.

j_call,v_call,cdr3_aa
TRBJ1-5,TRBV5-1,ASSLSGLNQPQH
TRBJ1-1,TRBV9,ASSYKHGTEAF
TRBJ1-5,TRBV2,ASSYGGRLGNQPQH
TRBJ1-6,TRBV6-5,ASRYRETGGSPLH
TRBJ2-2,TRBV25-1,ASRMGQNTGELF
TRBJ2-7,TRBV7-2,ASSSSLALSSYEQY
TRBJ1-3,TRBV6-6,ASSYGGSGNTIY
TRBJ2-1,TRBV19,ASSIVGLAGYNEQF
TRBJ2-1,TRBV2,ASSEALGTGGYEQF
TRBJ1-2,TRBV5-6,ASSSLRGTQGYGYT
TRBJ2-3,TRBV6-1,AAGRGQDPTDTQY
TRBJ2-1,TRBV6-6,ASRTSGSNEQF
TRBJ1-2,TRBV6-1,ASSETRGGGGYGYT
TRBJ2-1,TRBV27,ASSITSGGAQQF
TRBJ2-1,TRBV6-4,ASSIQGPTSSYNEQF
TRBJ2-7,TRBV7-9,ASSPPQGVSYEQY
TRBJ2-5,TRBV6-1,ASRGGPLQETQY
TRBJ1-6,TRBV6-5,ASSYSEDRGNSPLH
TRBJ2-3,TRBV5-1,ASSLRLGQGTDTQY
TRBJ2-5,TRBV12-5,ASALGGETQY
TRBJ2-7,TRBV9,ASSVALTGEQY
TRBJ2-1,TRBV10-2,ASSEFGTGGDEQF
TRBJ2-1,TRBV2,ASTKGSSGGHEQF
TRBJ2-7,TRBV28,ASRTSSYEQY
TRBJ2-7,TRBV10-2,ASSESSTSSYEQY
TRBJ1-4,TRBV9,ASSPVQGAATNEKLF
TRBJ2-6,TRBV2,ASSDSARPN
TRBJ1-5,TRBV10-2,ASSVSGSGQPQH
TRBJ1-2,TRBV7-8,ASSLMDGRGDGYT
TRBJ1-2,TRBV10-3,AISEEGPGYT
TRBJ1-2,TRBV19,ASSIDAKGNYGYT
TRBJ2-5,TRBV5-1,ASSTGLAGGRQETQY
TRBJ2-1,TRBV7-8,ASSGALYNEQF
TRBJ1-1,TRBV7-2,ASRYADTNTEAF
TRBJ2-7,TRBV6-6,ASTLDRGREQY
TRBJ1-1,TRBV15,ATSYSTGKNTEAF
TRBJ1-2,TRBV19,ASSIDGTGYNGYT
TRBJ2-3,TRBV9,ASSVLLVPDTQY
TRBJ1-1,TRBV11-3,ASSARNTEAF
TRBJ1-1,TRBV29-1,SVQTGVGTEAF
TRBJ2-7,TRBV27,ASSSTGTGRAAYEQY
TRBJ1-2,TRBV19,ATNNVEGAYGYT
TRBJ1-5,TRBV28,ASRPHRPSNQPQH
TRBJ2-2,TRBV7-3,ASRGQGDAGELF
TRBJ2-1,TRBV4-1,ASSQEGTRRPYNEQF
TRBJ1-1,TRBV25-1,ASRPQGAAMNTEAF
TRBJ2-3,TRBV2,ASSGDRGSTDTQY
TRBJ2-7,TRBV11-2,ASSPAFSGESSYEQY
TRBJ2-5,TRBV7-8,ASSLAQGGEQY
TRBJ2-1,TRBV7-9,ASSLEQGTYNEQF
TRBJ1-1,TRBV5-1,ASSLAVTGSMNTEAF
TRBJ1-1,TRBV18,ASSEAGGVTEAF
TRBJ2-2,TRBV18,ASSWTPNTGELF
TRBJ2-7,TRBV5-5,ASSWGLAGGHSAYEQY